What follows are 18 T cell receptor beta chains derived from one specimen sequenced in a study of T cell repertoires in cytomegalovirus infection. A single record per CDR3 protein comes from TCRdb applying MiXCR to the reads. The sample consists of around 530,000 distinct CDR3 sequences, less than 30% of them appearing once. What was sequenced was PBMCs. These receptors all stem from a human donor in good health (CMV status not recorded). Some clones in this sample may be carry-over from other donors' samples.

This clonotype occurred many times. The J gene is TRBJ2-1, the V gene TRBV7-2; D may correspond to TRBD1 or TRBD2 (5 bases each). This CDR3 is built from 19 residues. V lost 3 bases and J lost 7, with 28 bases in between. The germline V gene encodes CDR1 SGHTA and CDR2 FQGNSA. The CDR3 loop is CASSLYMWGNTRVRNEQFF. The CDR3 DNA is TGTGCCAGCAGCTTGTACATGTGGGGGAACACGAGGGTGAGGAATGAGCAGTTCTTC.

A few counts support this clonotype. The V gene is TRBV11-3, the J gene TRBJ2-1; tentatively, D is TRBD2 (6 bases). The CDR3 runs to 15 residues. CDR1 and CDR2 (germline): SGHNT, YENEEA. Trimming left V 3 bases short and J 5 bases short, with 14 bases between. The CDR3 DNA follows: TGTGCCAGCAGCTTGTACCCAGCGGGCCACAATGAGCAGTTCTTC. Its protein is CASSLYPAGHNEQFF.

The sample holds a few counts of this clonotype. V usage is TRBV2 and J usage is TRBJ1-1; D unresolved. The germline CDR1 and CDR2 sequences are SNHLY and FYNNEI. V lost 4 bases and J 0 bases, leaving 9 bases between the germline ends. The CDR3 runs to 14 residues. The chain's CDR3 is CASSVEVMNTEAFF. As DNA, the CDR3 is TGTGCCAGCAGTGTGGAGGTCATGAACACTGAAGCTTTCTTT. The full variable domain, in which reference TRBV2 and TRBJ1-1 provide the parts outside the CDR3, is EPEVTQTPSHQVTQMGQEVILRCVPISNHLYFYWYRQILGQKVEFLVSFYNNEISEKSEIFDDQFSVERPDGSNFTLKIRSTKLEDSAMYFCASSVEVMNTEAFFGQGTRLTVV.

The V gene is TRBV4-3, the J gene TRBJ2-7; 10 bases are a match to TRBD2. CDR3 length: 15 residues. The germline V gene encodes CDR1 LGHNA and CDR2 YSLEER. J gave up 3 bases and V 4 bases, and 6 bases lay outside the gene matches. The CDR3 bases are TGCGCCAGCAGCCGTTTGGGACTAGCGAGCTACGAGCAGTACTTC. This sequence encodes CASSRLGLASYEQYF.

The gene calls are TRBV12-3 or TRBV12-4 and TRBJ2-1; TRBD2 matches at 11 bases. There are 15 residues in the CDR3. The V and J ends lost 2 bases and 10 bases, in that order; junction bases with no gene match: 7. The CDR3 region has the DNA TGTGCCAGCAGTTTAAGAAGACTAGCGGGATGGGAGCAGTTCTTC. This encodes CASSLRRLAGWEQFF.

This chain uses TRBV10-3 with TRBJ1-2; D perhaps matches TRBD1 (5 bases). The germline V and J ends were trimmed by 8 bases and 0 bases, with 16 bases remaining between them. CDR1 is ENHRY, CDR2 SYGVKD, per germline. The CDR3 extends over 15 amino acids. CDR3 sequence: CAIGNRTLSNYGYTF. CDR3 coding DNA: TGTGCCATCGGTAACAGGACACTATCTAACTATGGCTACACCTTC.

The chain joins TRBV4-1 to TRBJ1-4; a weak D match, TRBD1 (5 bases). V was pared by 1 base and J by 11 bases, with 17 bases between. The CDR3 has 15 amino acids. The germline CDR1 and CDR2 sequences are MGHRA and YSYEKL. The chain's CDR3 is CASSQVLWGRGKLFF. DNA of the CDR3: TGCGCCAGCAGCCAAGTCCTGTGGGGCCGGGGGAAACTGTTTTTT.

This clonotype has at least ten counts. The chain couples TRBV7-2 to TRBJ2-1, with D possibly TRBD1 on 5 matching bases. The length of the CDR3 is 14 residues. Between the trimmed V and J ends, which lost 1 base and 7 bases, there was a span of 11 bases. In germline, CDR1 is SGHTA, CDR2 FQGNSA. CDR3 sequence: CASSLVRSGNEQFF. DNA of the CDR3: TGTGCCAGCAGCTTAGTGAGGTCAGGGAATGAGCAGTTCTTC.

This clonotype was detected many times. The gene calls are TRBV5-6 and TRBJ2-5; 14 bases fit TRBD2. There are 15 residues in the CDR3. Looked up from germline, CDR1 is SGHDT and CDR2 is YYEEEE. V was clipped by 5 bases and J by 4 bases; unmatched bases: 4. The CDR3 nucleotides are TGTGCCAGCAGTCTCGGGACTAGCGGGAGAGAGACCCAGTACTTC. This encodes CASSLGTSGRETQYF.

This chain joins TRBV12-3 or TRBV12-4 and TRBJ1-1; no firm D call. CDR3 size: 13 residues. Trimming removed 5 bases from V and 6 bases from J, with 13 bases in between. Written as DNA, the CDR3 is TGTGCCAGCAGTCTACGGACGGTAGCTGAAGCTTTCTTT. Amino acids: CASSLRTVAEAFF.

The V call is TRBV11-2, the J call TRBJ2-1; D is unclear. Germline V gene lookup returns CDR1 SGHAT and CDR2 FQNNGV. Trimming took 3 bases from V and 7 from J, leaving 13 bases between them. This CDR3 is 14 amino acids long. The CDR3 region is CASSFPQNWNEQFF. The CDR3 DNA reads TGTGCCAGCAGCTTCCCCCAGAATTGGAATGAGCAGTTCTTC.

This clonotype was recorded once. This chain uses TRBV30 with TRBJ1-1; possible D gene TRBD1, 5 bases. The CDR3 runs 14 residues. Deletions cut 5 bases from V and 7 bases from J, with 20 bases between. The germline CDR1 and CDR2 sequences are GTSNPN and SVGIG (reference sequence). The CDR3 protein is CAWDPDLTVGEAFF. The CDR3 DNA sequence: TGTGCCTGGGATCCCGATCTGACAGTGGGTGAAGCTTTCTTT.

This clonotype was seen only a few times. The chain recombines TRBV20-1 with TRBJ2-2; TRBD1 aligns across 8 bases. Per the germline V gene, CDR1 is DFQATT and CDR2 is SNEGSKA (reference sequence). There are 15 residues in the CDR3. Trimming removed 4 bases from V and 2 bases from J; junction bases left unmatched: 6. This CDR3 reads CSAINRGANTGELFF. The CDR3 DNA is TGCAGTGCTATAAACAGGGGGGCCAACACCGGGGAGCTGTTTTTT.

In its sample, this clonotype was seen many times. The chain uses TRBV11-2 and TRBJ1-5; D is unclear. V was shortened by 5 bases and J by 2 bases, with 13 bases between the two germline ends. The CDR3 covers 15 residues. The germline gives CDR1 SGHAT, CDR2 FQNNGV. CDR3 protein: CASSLTDGGNQPQHF. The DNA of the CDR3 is TGTGCCAGCAGCCTAACAGATGGGGGCAATCAGCCCCAGCATTTT. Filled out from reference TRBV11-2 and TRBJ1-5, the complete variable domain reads EAGVAQSPRYKIIEKRQSVAFWCNPISGHATLYWYQQILGQGPKLLIQFQNNGVVDDSQLPKDRFSAERLKGVDSTLKIQPAKLEDSAVYLCASSLTDGGNQPQHFGDGTRLSIL.

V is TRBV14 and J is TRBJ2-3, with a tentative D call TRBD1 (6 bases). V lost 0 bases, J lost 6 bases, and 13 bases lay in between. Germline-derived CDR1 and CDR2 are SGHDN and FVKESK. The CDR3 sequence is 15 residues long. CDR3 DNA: TGTGCCAGCAGCCAAGATCTTACAGGGTTGGATACGCAGTATTTT. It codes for CASSQDLTGLDTQYF.

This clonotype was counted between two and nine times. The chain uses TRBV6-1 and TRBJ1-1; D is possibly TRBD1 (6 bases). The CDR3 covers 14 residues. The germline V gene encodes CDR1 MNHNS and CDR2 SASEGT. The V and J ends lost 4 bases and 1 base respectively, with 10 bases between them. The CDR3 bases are TGTGCCAGCAGTGCGAGGGACACGAACACTGAAGCTTTCTTT. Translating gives CASSARDTNTEAFF.

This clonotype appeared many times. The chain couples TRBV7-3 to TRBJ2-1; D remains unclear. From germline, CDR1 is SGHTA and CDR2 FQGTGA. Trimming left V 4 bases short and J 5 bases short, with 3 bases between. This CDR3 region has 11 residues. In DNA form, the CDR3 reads TGTGCCAGCAGCTCAGACAATGAGCAGTTCTTC. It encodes CASSSDNEQFF.

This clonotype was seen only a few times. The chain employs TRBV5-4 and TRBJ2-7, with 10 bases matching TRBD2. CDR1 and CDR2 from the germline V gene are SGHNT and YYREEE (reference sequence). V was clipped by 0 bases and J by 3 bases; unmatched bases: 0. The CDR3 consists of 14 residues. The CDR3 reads CASSLGTSGYEQYF. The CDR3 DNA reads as TGTGCCAGCAGCTTGGGGACTAGCGGCTACGAGCAGTACTTC. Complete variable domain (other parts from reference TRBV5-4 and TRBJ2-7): ETGVTQSPTHLIKTRGQQVTLRCSSQSGHNTVSWYQQALGQGPQFIFQYYREEENGRGNFPPRFSGLQFPNYSSELNVNALELDDSALYLCASSLGTSGYEQYFGPGTRLTVT.